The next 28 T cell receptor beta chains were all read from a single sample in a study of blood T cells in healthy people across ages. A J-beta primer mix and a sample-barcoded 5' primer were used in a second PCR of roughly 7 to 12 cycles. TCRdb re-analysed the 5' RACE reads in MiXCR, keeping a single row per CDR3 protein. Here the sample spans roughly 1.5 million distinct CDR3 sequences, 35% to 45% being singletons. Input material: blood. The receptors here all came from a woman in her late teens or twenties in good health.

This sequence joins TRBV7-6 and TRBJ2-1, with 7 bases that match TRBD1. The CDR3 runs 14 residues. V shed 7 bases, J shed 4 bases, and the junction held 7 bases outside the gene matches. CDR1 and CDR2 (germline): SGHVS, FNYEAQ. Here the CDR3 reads CASNPGGPYNEQFF. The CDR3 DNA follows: TGTGCCAGCAACCCAGGGGGACCGTACAATGAGCAGTTCTTC.

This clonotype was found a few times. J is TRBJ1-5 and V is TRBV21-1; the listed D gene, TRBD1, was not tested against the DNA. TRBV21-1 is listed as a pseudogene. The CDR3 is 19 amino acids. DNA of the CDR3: TGTGCCAGCAGCCCCCGGTCGGGACAGGCGAATGGTGGCAATCAGCCCCAGCATTTT. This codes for CASSPRSGQANGGNQPQHF.

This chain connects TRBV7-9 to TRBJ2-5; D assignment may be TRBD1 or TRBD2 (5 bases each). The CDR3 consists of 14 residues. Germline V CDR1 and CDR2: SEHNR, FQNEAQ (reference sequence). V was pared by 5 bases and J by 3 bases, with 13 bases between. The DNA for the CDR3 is TGTGCCAGCAGCCTCTCCGGGGCCGAAGAGACCCAGTACTTC. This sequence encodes CASSLSGAEETQYF. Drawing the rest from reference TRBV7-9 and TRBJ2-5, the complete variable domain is DTGVSQNPRHKITKRGQNVTFRCDPISEHNRLYWYRQTLGQGPEFLTYFQNEAQLEKSRLLSDRFSAERPKGSFSTLEIQRTEQGDSAMYLCASSLSGAEETQYFGPGTRLLVL.

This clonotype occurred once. The CDR3 bases are TGTGCCAGCAGTTTAATAGCGGGGACGGGACCCTACGAGCAGTACTTC. This encodes CASSLIAGTGPYEQYF. The rearrangement uses TRBV28 and TRBJ2-7; 8 bases map to TRBD2. Looked up from germline, CDR1 is MDHEN and CDR2 is SYDVKM. The CDR3 runs 16 residues. Losses at the gene ends were 2 bases for V and 2 bases for J; bases not matched to a gene: 8. The full variable domain, rest sourced from reference TRBV28 and TRBJ2-7, is DVKVTQSSRYLVKRTGEKVFLECVQDMDHENMFWYRQDPGLGLRLIYFSYDVKMKEKGDIPEGYSVSREKKERFSLILESASTNQTSMYLCASSLIAGTGPYEQYFGPGTRLTVT.

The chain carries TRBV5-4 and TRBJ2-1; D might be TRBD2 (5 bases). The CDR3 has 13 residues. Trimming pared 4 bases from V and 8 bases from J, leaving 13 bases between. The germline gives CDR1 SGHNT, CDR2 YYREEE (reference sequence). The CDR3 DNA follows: TGTGCCAGCAGCCTAGCAGCCGATGATGAGCAGTTCTTC. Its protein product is CASSLAADDEQFF.

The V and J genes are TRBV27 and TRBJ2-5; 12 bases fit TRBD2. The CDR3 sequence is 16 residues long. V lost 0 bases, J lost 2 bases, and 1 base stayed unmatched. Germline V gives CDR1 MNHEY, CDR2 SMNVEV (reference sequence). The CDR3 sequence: CASSLSGLAGQETQYF. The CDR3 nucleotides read TGTGCCAGCAGTTTATCCGGACTAGCGGGGCAAGAGACCCAGTACTTC.

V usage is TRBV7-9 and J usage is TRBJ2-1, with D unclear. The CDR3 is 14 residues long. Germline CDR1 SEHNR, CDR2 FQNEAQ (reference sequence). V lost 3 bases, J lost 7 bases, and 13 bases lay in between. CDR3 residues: CASSFTSARNEQFF. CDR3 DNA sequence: TGTGCCAGCAGCTTCACGTCCGCTAGAAATGAGCAGTTCTTC.

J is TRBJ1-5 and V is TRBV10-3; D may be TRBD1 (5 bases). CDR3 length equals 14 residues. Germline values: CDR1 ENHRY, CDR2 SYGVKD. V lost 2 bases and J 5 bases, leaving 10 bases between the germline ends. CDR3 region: CAISERGGYQPQHF. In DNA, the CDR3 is TGTGCCATCAGTGAGCGGGGCGGATATCAGCCCCAGCATTTT.

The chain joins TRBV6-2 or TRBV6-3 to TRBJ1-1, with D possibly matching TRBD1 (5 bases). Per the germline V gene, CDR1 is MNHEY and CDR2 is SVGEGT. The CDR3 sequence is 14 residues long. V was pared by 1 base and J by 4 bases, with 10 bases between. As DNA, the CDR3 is TGTGCCAGCAGTTACTACCCCGGGGGCACTGAAGCTTTCTTT. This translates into CASSYYPGGTEAFF.

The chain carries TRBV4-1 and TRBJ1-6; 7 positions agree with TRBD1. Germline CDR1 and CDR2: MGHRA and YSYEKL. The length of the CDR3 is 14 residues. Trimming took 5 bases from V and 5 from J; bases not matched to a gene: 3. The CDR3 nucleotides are TGCGCCAGCAGCTCGGGACAGAATAATTCACCCCTCCACTTT. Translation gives CASSSGQNNSPLHF.

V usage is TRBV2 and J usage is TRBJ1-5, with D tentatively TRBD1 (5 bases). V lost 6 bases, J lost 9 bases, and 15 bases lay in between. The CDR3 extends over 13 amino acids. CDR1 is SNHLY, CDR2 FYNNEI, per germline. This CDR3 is CASRDIVYRPQHF. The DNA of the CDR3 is TGTGCCAGCAGGGACATCGTTTATAGGCCCCAGCATTTT. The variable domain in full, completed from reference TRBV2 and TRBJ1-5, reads EPEVTQTPSHQVTQMGQEVILRCVPISNHLYFYWYRQILGQKVEFLVSFYNNEISEKSEIFDDQFSVERPDGSNFTLKIRSTKLEDSAMYFCASRDIVYRPQHFGDGTRLSIL.

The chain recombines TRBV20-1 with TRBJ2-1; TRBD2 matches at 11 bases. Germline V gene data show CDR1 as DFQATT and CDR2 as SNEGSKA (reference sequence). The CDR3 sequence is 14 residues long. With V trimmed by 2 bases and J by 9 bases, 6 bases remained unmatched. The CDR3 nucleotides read TGCAGTGCTAGATCCGGGACTAGCGGTAGTGAGCAGTTCTTC. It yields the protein CSARSGTSGSEQFF.

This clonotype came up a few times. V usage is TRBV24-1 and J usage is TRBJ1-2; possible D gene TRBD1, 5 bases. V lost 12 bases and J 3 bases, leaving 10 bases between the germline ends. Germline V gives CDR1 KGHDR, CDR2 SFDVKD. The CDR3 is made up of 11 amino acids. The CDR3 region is CAPGPHYGYTF. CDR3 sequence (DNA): TGTGCCCCAGGGCCCCACTATGGCTACACCTTC.

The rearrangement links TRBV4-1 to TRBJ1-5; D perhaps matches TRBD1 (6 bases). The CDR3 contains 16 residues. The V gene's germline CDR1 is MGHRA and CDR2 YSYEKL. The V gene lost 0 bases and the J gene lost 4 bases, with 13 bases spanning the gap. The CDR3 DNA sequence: TGCGCCAGCAGCCAAGATCGTAGGACAGAGAATCAGCCCCAGCATTTT. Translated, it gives CASSQDRRTENQPQHF.

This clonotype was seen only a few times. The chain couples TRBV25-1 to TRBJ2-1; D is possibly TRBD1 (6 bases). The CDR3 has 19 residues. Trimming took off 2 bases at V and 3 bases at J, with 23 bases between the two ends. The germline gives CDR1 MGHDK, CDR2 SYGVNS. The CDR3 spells CASSESTRARGALYNEQFF. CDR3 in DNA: TGTGCCAGCAGTGAAAGTACGAGAGCCAGGGGAGCTCTCTACAATGAGCAGTTCTTC. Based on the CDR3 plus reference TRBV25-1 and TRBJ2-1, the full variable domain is EADIYQTPRYLVIGTGKKITLECSQTMGHDKMYWYQQDPGMELHLIHYSYGVNSTEKGDLSSESTVSRIRTEHFPLTLESARPSHTSQYLCASSESTRARGALYNEQFFGPGTRLTVL.

CDR3 DNA: TGTGCCAGCAGACCTAGACAGGGATCTGAAGCTTTCTTT. Protein sequence: CASRPRQGSEAFF. The J gene is TRBJ1-1, the V gene TRBV7-9, with 7 bases lining up with TRBD1. The CDR3 is made up of 13 amino acids. The germline CDR1 and CDR2 sequences are SEHNR and FQNEAQ (reference sequence). J lost 6 bases, V lost 6 bases, and 7 bases had no gene match. The whole variable domain, filled in from reference TRBV7-9 and TRBJ1-1, reads DTGVSQNPRHKITKRGQNVTFRCDPISEHNRLYWYRQTLGQGPEFLTYFQNEAQLEKSRLLSDRFSAERPKGSFSTLEIQRTEQGDSAMYLCASRPRQGSEAFFGQGTRLTVV.

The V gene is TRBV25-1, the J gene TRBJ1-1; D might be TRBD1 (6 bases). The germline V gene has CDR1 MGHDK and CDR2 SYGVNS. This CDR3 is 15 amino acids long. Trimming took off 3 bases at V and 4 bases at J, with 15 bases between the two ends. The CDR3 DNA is TGTGCCAGCAGTGAGACAGCAAGGGGGAGCACTGAAGCTTTCTTT. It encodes CASSETARGSTEAFF.

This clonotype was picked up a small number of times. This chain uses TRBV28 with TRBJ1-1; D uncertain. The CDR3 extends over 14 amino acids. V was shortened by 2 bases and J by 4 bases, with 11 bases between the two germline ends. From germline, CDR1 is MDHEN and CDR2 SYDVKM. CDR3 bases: TGTGCCAGCAGTTTAAGCAACGGCGTCACTGAAGCTTTCTTT. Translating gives CASSLSNGVTEAFF. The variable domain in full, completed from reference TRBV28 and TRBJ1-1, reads DVKVTQSSRYLVKRTGEKVFLECVQDMDHENMFWYRQDPGLGLRLIYFSYDVKMKEKGDIPEGYSVSREKKERFSLILESASTNQTSMYLCASSLSNGVTEAFFGQGTRLTVV.

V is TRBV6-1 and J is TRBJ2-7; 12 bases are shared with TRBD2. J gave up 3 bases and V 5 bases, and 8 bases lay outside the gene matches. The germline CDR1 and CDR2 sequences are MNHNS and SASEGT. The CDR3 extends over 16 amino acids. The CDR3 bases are TGTGCCAGCAGTTCCCTAGCGGGAGGGCCTGGCTACGAGCAGTACTTC. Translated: CASSSLAGGPGYEQYF.

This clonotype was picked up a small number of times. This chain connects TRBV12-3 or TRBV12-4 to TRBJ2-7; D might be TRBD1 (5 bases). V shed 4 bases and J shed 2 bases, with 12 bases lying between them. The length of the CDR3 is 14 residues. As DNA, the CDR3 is TGTGCCAGCAGTTCCATACAGGCGACCTACGAGCAGTACTTC. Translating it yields CASSSIQATYEQYF.

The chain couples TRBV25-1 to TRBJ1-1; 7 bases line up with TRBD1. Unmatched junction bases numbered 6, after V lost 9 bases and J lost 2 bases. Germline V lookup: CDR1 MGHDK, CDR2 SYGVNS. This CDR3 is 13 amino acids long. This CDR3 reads CASNRGGNTEAFF. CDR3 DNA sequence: TGTGCCAGTAACAGGGGAGGAAACACTGAAGCTTTCTTT.

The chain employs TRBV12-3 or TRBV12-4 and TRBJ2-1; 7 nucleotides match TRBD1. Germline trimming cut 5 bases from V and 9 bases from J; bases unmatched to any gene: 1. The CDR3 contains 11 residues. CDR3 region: CASSAGGEQFF. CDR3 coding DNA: TGTGCCAGCAGTGCAGGGGGTGAGCAGTTCTTC.

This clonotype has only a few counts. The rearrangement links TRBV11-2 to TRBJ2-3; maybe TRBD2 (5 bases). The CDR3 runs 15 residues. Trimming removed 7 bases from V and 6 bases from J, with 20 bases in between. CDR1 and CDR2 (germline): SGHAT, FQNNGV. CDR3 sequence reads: CASTLFGLATDTQYF. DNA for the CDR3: TGTGCCAGCACCCTGTTTGGGCTAGCAACGGATACGCAGTATTTT. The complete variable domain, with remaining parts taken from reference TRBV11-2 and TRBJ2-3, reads EAGVAQSPRYKIIEKRQSVAFWCNPISGHATLYWYQQILGQGPKLLIQFQNNGVVDDSQLPKDRFSAERLKGVDSTLKIQPAKLEDSAVYLCASTLFGLATDTQYFGPGTRLTVL.

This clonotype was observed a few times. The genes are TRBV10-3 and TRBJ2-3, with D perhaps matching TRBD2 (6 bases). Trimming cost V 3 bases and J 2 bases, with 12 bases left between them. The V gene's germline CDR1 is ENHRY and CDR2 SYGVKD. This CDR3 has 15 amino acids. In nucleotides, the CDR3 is TGTGCCATCAGTGAAAGTGGCGGGGACACAGATACGCAGTATTTT. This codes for CAISESGGDTDTQYF.

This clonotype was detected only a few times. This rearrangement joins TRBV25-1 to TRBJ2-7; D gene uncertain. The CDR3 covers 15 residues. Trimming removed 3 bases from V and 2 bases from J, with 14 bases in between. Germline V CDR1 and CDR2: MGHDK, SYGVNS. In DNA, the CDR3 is TGTGCCAGCAGTGACCCCTCACGGAATACCTACGAGCAGTACTTC. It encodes CASSDPSRNTYEQYF.

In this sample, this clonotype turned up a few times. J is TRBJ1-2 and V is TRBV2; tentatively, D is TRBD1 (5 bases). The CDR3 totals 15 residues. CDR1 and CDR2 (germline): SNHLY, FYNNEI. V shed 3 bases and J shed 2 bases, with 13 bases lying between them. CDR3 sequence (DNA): TGTGCCAGCAGTGAGAGGGGACTCCTAAACTATGGCTACACCTTC. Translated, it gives CASSERGLLNYGYTF.

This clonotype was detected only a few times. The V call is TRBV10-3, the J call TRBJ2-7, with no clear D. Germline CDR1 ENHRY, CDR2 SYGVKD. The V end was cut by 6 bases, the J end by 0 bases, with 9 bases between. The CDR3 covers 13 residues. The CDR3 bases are TGTGCCATCAGGCCCTCAAGCTCCTACGAGCAGTACTTC. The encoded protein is CAIRPSSSYEQYF.

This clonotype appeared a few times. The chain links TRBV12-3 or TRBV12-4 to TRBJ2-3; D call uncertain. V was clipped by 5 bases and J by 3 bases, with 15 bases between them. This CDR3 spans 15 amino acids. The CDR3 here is CASSIQELRTDTQYF. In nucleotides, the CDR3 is TGTGCCAGCAGTATCCAGGAGTTACGGACAGATACGCAGTATTTT.